Listed below are T cell receptor beta chains from one sample, sequenced in a study of OX40 agonist ivuxolimab in advanced cancers. Clones were read by immunoSEQ multiplex PCR, and TCRdb kept only the in-frame ones, dropping some. This table holds 70,000 to 95,000 clones, roughly 90% found once. The input for sequencing was CD4+ or CD8+ T cells sorted from blood, taken in a trial of the OX40 agonist ivuxolimab. These receptors originate from an adult with an advanced solid tumor such as melanoma, head and neck, liver or kidney cancer. Each CDR3 is given with its conserved first and last residue. D genes are given only for firm matches. Rows may omit the clone size; those that give it use once, few, many or a size class.

abundance,v_gene,j_gene,d_gene,len,CDR3nt,CDR3aa
.,TRBV11-2,TRBJ1-3,.,15,TGTGCCAGCAGCTTAGAAAGCGGGTCTGGAAACACCATATATTTT,CASSLESGSGNTIYF
.,TRBV2,TRBJ2-7,TRBD2,13,TGTGCCAGCAGTCAAGCGGGGGATAGGGAGCAGTACTTC,CASSQAGDREQYF
.,TRBV19,TRBJ2-2,TRBD1,15,TGTGCCAGTAGTAGGCAGGGGGCGGGCACCGGGGAGCTGTTTTTT,CASSRQGAGTGELFF
.,TRBV4-1,TRBJ2-7,.,17,TGCGCCAGCAGCCAAGAAGGTAGTGGGAGTCTGAAGTACGAGCAGTACTTC,CASSQEGSGSLKYEQYF
.,TRBV13,TRBJ2-1,.,15,TGTGCCAGCAGGCCCTTAGGGGGCTCCTACAATGAGCAGTTCTTC,CASRPLGGSYNEQFF
.,TRBV5-5,TRBJ2-3,.,12,TGTGCCAGCAGCTTCTACACAGATACGCAGTATTTT,CASSFYTDTQYF
once,TRBV7-2,TRBJ2-1,TRBD2,15,TGTGCCAGCAGCACGACTAGCGGGAAATACAATGAGCAGTTCTTC,CASSTTSGKYNEQFF
.,TRBV10-3,TRBJ2-7,.,11,TGTGCCATCAGGGGGACCTCAGAGCAGTACTTC,CAIRGTSEQYF
.,TRBV2,TRBJ2-7,TRBD1,13,TGTGCCAGCAGGGGGGACAGGGACCCCGAGCAGTACTTC,CASRGDRDPEQYF
.,TRBV4-2,TRBJ2-5,TRBD2,19,TGTGCCAGCAGCCAAGATAATAGCGGGCTAGCGGGAGTAACTGAGACCCAGTACTTC,CASSQDNSGLAGVTETQYF
.,TRBV11-2,TRBJ2-3,.,15,TGTGCCAGCAGCTCAAGTGGGTCCAGCACAGATACGCAGTATTTT,CASSSSGSSTDTQYF
.,TRBV27,TRBJ2-1,.,18,TGTGCCAGCAGTTTAGTAACCCATCCGGGTGGCTCCTACAATGAGCAGTTCTTC,CASSLVTHPGGSYNEQFF